Each of the 14 T cell receptor beta chains below was sequenced from the same sample in a study of post-analysis software for immune sequencing data. Study conclusions and caveats: Several TRBV segments, TRBV5-6, TRBV5-1 and TRBV20-1 among them, were found more frequent in patients than controls.

No antigen has been assigned to these receptors. The authors incorporated unique molecular identifiers into the TCR beta cDNA libraries. One entry per CDR3 protein results from TCRdb running MiXCR on the PCR reads. The sample has about 430,000 distinct CDR3 sequences, about 40% seen once; the top ten hold about 7.6%. The specimen was blood. The source is a girl under 10 years old with multiple sclerosis.

The chain has TRBV20-1 and TRBJ2-3; D remains unclear. Trimming left V 2 bases short and J 4 bases short, with 7 bases between. Per germline, CDR1 DFQATT and CDR2 SNEGSKA (reference sequence). The CDR3 extends over 12 amino acids. CDR3 sequence (DNA): TGCAGTGCTAGATCCCCGCCAGATACGCAGTATTTT. As protein: CSARSPPDTQYF.

J is TRBJ2-7 and V is TRBV4-1; D may match TRBD1 or TRBD2 (5 bases each). V lost 6 bases, J lost 2 bases, and 17 bases lay in between. The germline CDR1 and CDR2 sequences are MGHRA and YSYEKL. The length of the CDR3 is 15 residues. The DNA of the CDR3 is TGCGCCAGCAGGAAAGTGACAGCGCGGGCCTACGAGCAGTACTTC. Amino acid sequence: CASRKVTARAYEQYF.

V and J are TRBV7-9 and TRBJ2-4; the D gene is possibly TRBD1 (6 bases). The germline gives CDR1 SEHNR, CDR2 FQNEAQ (reference sequence). Trimming shortened V by 3 bases and J by 13 bases, and 16 bases separated the two germline ends. The CDR3 runs 13 residues. This CDR3 is CASSLERTELQYF. DNA for the CDR3: TGTGCCAGCAGCTTGGAACGGACAGAGTTACAGTACTTC.

The chain uses TRBV5-1 and TRBJ2-1; 8 positions agree with TRBD1. V was pared by 7 bases and J by 8 bases, with 20 bases of the junction left unmatched. Germline V gene data show CDR1 as SGHRS and CDR2 as YFSETQ. The CDR3 sequence is 17 residues long. The chain's CDR3 is CASHPRSGGLEVDEQFF. CDR3 nucleotide sequence: TGCGCCAGCCACCCGCGGTCAGGGGGCTTAGAGGTCGATGAGCAGTTCTTC.

In this sample, this clonotype turned up many times. The chain recombines TRBV4-2 with TRBJ2-3; no clear D. CDR1 is LGHNA and CDR2 is YNFKEQ in the germline V gene. This CDR3 region has 12 residues. The V gene lost 5 bases and the J gene lost 5 bases, with 8 bases spanning the gap. CDR3 residues: CASSSMRDTQYF. The CDR3 coding sequence is TGTGCCAGCAGCTCAATGAGAGATACGCAGTATTTT.

V usage is TRBV6-1 and J usage is TRBJ2-5, with 9 bases identical to TRBD1. Looked up from germline, CDR1 is MNHNS and CDR2 is SASEGT. This CDR3 has 16 amino acids. J was trimmed by 4 bases and V by 2 bases; bases with no gene match: 8. CDR3 protein: CASSEFGTGNTETQYF. As DNA, the CDR3 is TGTGCCAGCAGTGAATTTGGGACAGGGAATACAGAGACCCAGTACTTC.

There are a few counts of this clonotype. The chain recombines TRBV7-6 with TRBJ2-7; 8 bases fit TRBD2. This CDR3 has 15 residues. The germline V gene has CDR1 SGHVS and CDR2 FNYEAQ. With V trimmed by 3 bases and J by 2 bases, 6 bases remained unmatched. The chain's CDR3 is CASSLESGGTYEQYF. DNA for the CDR3: TGTGCCAGCAGCTTGGAGAGCGGGGGTACCTACGAGCAGTACTTC.

V and J are TRBV29-1 and TRBJ1-1; tentatively, D is TRBD1 (6 bases). Germline loops: CDR1 SQVTM, CDR2 ANQGSEA. The CDR3 is made up of 12 amino acids. V shed 7 bases and J shed 3 bases, with 12 bases lying between them. In DNA form, the CDR3 reads TGCAGCGGCAGGACAGATTACACTGAAGCTTTCTTT. It codes for CSGRTDYTEAFF.

The J gene is TRBJ2-7, the V gene TRBV4-3; D unresolved. Germline loops: CDR1 LGHNA, CDR2 YSLEER. With 1 base removed from V and 5 bases from J, the gap between germline ends came to 15 bases. The CDR3 length is 15 residues. The CDR3 region has the DNA TGCGCCAGCAGCCAAGGGTCGAACGGTGGCGACGAGCAGTACTTC. Translating gives CASSQGSNGGDEQYF.

The chain couples TRBV13 to TRBJ1-5; a weak D match, TRBD1 (6 bases). The V end was cut by 4 bases, the J end by 8 bases, with 21 bases between. The V gene's germline CDR1 is PRHDT and CDR2 FYEKMQ (reference sequence). This CDR3 comprises 16 residues. The CDR3 reads CASSYYPWTAVEPQHF. In nucleotides, the CDR3 is TGTGCCAGCAGCTACTACCCCTGGACAGCCGTCGAGCCCCAGCATTTT.

Note on this clonotype: Without the conserved terminal phenylalanine or tryptophan, this CDR3 likely stems from a read error. DNA of the CDR3: TGTGCCAGCAGCTTGGGCGGGAGACCCTACAATGAGCAGTTCTGC. This encodes CASSLGGRPYNEQFC. The chain has TRBV5-6 and TRBJ2-1; the match to TRBD2 covers 7 bases. The CDR3 is 15 residues long. The V segment lost 0 bases and the J segment 2 bases; nucleotides outside the gene matches: 2. Germline V gives CDR1 SGHDT, CDR2 YYEEEE.

The chain is built from TRBV20-1 and TRBJ2-1, with 11 bases fitting TRBD2. J was trimmed by 10 bases and V by 7 bases; bases with no gene match: 15. Germline-derived CDR1 and CDR2 are DFQATT and SNEGSKA (reference sequence). This CDR3 has 15 amino acids. CDR3 bases: TGCAGTGTAAGGGGCACTAGCGGGAGTGAGAGGGAGCAGTTCTTC. It codes for CSVRGTSGSEREQFF.

The chain links TRBV25-1 to TRBJ2-1; D gene unclear. The CDR3 spans 16 residues. V lost 3 bases to trimming and J lost 2 bases, with 14 bases between them. The V gene's germline CDR1 is MGHDK and CDR2 SYGVNS. As DNA, the CDR3 is TGTGCCAGCAGTGATTCTCAACTCGAACCCTACAATGAGCAGTTCTTC. Translating gives CASSDSQLEPYNEQFF.

The count of this clonotype is one. This sequence joins TRBV5-1 and TRBJ2-1, with 10 bases that match TRBD2. Trimming at V came to 4 bases and at J to 6 bases, leaving 7 bases not matched to a gene. This CDR3 spans 15 amino acids. Germline lookup yields CDR1 SGHRS and CDR2 YFSETQ. The CDR3 protein is CASSTASGGPNEQFF. The CDR3 region has the DNA TGCGCCAGCAGCACCGCTAGCGGGGGCCCCAATGAGCAGTTCTTC.